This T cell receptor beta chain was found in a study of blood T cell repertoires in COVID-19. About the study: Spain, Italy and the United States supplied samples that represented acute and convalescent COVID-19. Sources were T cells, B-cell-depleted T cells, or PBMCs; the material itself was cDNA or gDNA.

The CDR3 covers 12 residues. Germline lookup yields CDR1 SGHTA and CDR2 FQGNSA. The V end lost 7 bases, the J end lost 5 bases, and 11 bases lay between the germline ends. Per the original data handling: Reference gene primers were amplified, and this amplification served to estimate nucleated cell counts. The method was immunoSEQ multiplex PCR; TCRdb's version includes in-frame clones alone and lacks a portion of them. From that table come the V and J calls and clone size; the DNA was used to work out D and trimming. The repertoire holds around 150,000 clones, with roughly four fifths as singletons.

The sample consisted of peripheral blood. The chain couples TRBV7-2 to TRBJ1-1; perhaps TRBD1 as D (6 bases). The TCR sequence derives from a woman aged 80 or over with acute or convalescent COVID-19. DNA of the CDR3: TGTGCCAGCAAACAGGGCTTTACTGAAGCTTTCTTT. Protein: CASKQGFTEAFF.